These 22 T cell receptor beta chains were sequenced from one sample in a study of blood T cell repertoires in COVID-19. Only in-frame clones appear in the TCRdb table, and some are missing; sequencing was by immunoSEQ multiplex PCR. The sample includes about 8,000 clones, 75% to 95% of them seen just once. The sequencing sample was made of peripheral blood. The receptors stem from a woman aged 45 to 65 with active COVID-19.

The chain combines TRBV27 with TRBJ2-4, with D possibly TRBD2 on 5 matching bases. V lost 7 bases and J lost 1, with 11 bases in between. This CDR3 spans 14 amino acids. Germline V gene data show CDR1 as MNHEY and CDR2 as SMNVEV (reference sequence). The CDR3 sequence is CASIRGGAKNIQYF. The CDR3 bases are TGTGCCAGCATTCGAGGCGGGGCCAAAAACATTCAGTACTTC.

The chain couples TRBV28 to TRBJ2-1; D is unclear. In germline, CDR1 is MDHEN, CDR2 SYDVKM. The CDR3 totals 16 residues. V was shortened by 7 bases and J by 0 bases, with 16 bases between the two germline ends. Here the CDR3 DNA reads TGTGCCAGCACCCCTTCCCACGCCAGCTCCTACAATGAGCAGTTCTTC. Translation gives CASTPSHASSYNEQFF. Drawing the rest from reference TRBV28 and TRBJ2-1, the complete variable domain is DVKVTQSSRYLVKRTGEKVFLECVQDMDHENMFWYRQDPGLGLRLIYFSYDVKMKEKGDIPEGYSVSREKKERFSLILESASTNQTSMYLCASTPSHASSYNEQFFGPGTRLTVL.

A single count supports this clone. The chain couples TRBV6-5 to TRBJ1-3; no reliable D call. CDR1 is MNHEY, CDR2 SVGAGI, per germline. This CDR3 region has 15 residues. The germline V and J ends were trimmed by 7 bases and 0 bases, with 13 bases remaining between them. In DNA form, the CDR3 reads TGTGCCAGCAAGGAGATTGCGAGCTCTGGAAACACCATATATTTT. Its translation: CASKEIASSGNTIYF.

The chain joins TRBV28 to TRBJ1-2; D perhaps matches TRBD1 (6 bases). With 5 bases removed from V and 0 bases from J, the gap between germline ends came to 16 bases. The CDR3 is 16 amino acids. Per germline, CDR1 MDHEN and CDR2 SYDVKM. The CDR3 region is CASSRGGGLSNYGYTF. The DNA of the CDR3 is TGTGCCAGCAGTAGGGGGGGAGGACTATCTAACTATGGCTACACCTTC.

The V call is TRBV7-8, the J call TRBJ2-7, with D hard to call. Trimming took off 1 base at V and 7 bases at J, with 11 bases between the two ends. The germline gives CDR1 SGHVS, CDR2 FQNEAQ. This CDR3 is built from 13 residues. The CDR3 region has the DNA TGTGCCAGCAGCTTAGACTCTCTTTCTGAGCAGTACTTC. Residues: CASSLDSLSEQYF.

The chain carries TRBV6-1 and TRBJ1-3; a possible D gene is TRBD1 (5 bases). Germline CDR1 reads MNHNS; CDR2 reads SASEGT. The V end lost 0 bases, the J end lost 0 bases, and 12 bases lay between the germline ends. The CDR3 runs 17 residues. For the CDR3, the DNA is TGTGCCAGCAGTGAAGCGGGGCCCCGACACTCTGGAAACACCATATATTTT. Protein: CASSEAGPRHSGNTIYF.

The chain recombines TRBV2 with TRBJ1-3, with TRBD1 as a possible D gene (6 bases). The V and J ends lost 5 bases and 4 bases respectively, with 12 bases between them. Germline CDR1 reads SNHLY; CDR2 reads FYNNEI. CDR3 length: 14 residues. CDR3 amino acids: CASSMDRGGNTIYF. The CDR3, as DNA: TGTGCCAGCAGTATGGACAGAGGAGGAAACACCATATATTTT.

The genes are TRBV5-1 and TRBJ2-4; weak D call: TRBD1 (6 bases). This CDR3 region has 16 residues. Germline CDR1 SGHRS, CDR2 YFSETQ. The V gene lost 0 bases and the J gene lost 7 bases, with 17 bases spanning the gap. CDR3 amino acids: CASSLGGDRRPNIQYF. CDR3 DNA: TGCGCCAGCAGCTTGGGGGGTGACAGGCGCCCTAACATTCAGTACTTC.

V gene TRBV27 combines with J gene TRBJ2-7, with 10 nucleotides matching TRBD2. J lost 9 bases, V lost 3 bases, and 11 bases had no gene match. Looked up from germline, CDR1 is MNHEY and CDR2 is SMNVEV (reference sequence). The CDR3 has 15 residues. DNA for the CDR3: TGTGCCAGCAGTTTTCTTGGGACTAGCGATTACTTGCAGTACTTC. Translating it yields CASSFLGTSDYLQYF.

The rearrangement uses TRBV11-2 and TRBJ2-3; 13 bases map to TRBD2. In germline, CDR1 is SGHAT, CDR2 FQNNGV. The CDR3 covers 18 residues. V shed 5 bases, J shed 5 bases, and the junction held 13 bases outside the gene matches. Written as DNA, the CDR3 is TGTGCCAGCAGCGTCCAGGGTGGACTAGCGGGAGTATTAGATACGCAGTATTTT. Translated: CASSVQGGLAGVLDTQYF. Full variable domain (rest looked up from reference TRBV11-2 and TRBJ2-3): EAGVAQSPRYKIIEKRQSVAFWCNPISGHATLYWYQQILGQGPKLLIQFQNNGVVDDSQLPKDRFSAERLKGVDSTLKIQPAKLEDSAVYLCASSVQGGLAGVLDTQYFGPGTRLTVL.

The chain is built from TRBV12-3 or TRBV12-4 and TRBJ1-6; 8 bases line up with TRBD1. The CDR3 runs 11 residues. V gave up 4 bases and J gave up 14 bases; unmatched junction bases: 1. The CDR3 reads CASSSGQALHF. CDR3 nucleotide sequence: TGTGCCAGCAGTTCGGGACAGGCCCTCCACTTT.

This clone was counted once. CDR3 sequence (DNA): TGTGCCAGCTCACCAAGTATGACCCCGGGACAGGGTATCCGGGGCTACACCTTC. Protein product: CASSPSMTPGQGIRGYTF. This chain links TRBV18 with TRBJ1-2, with 9 bases aligning to TRBD1. J lost 8 bases, V lost 2 bases, and 18 bases had no gene match. The CDR3 has 18 amino acids. The germline CDR1 and CDR2 sequences are KGHSH and LQKENI. The full variable domain, its missing parts supplied by reference TRBV18 and TRBJ1-2, is NAGVMQNPRHLVRRRGQEARLRCSPMKGHSHVYWYRQLPEEGLKFMVYLQKENIIDESGMPKERFSAEFPKEGPSILRIQQVVRGDSAAYFCASSPSMTPGQGIRGYTFGSGTRLTVV.

There are a few counts of this clone. The chain is built from TRBV30 and TRBJ1-2; 9 nucleotides align to TRBD1. CDR1 GTSNPN and CDR2 SVGIG come from the germline V gene (reference sequence). V gave up 3 bases and J gave up 3 bases; unmatched junction bases: 2. The CDR3 loop spans 13 amino acids. The CDR3 reads CAWRDRGHYGYTF. The CDR3 DNA follows: TGTGCCTGGAGGGACAGGGGCCACTATGGCTACACCTTC.

The chain is built from TRBV5-1 and TRBJ1-3; 7 bases are shared with TRBD1. Germline V gives CDR1 SGHRS, CDR2 YFSETQ. J was trimmed by 1 base and V by 2 bases; bases with no gene match: 3. CDR3 length: 15 residues. CDR3 amino acids: CASSFDRESGNTIYF. In DNA, the CDR3 is TGCGCCAGCAGCTTTGACAGGGAATCTGGAAACACCATATATTTT. Supplemented by reference TRBV5-1 and TRBJ1-3, the full variable domain reads KAGVTQTPRYLIKTRGQQVTLSCSPISGHRSVSWYQQTPGQGLQFLFEYFSETQRNKGNFPGRFSGRQFSNSRSEMNVSTLELGDSALYLCASSFDRESGNTIYFGEGSWLTVV.

The chain couples TRBV27 to TRBJ1-2; 10 bases align to TRBD1. The CDR3 spans 13 residues. CDR1 is MNHEY, CDR2 SMNVEV, per germline (reference sequence). The V gene end was trimmed by 6 bases and the J gene end by 6 bases; junction bases not matched to a gene: 4. CDR3 DNA: TGTGCCAGCAGGGGAGGGACAGGGGATGGCTACACCTTC. Its protein product is CASRGGTGDGYTF.

The gene calls are TRBV28 and TRBJ2-3; the match to TRBD1 covers 10 bases. This CDR3 is 14 amino acids long. CDR1 is MDHEN and CDR2 is SYDVKM in the germline V gene. The trim removed 6 bases at V and 2 bases at J, leaving 2 bases unmatched. CDR3 region: CASRGQGNTDTQYF. The CDR3 coding sequence is TGTGCCAGCAGGGGACAGGGGAACACAGATACGCAGTATTTT.

The chain uses TRBV29-1 and TRBJ2-2; D unclear. The V and J ends lost 4 bases and 6 bases respectively, with 6 bases between them. This CDR3 spans 11 amino acids. The germline V gene encodes CDR1 SQVTM and CDR2 ANQGSEA. The CDR3 sequence: CSVVRSGELFF. Written as DNA, the CDR3 is TGCAGCGTTGTGAGGTCCGGGGAGCTGTTTTTT.

The gene calls are TRBV24-1 and TRBJ2-7; TRBD2 is a possible D gene (6 bases). The CDR3 covers 16 residues. Germline CDR1 reads KGHDR; CDR2 reads SFDVKD. V was pared by 4 bases and J by 4 bases, with 19 bases between. Here the CDR3 reads CATSEPNRDGRYEQYF. The CDR3 nucleotides are TGTGCCACCAGTGAGCCTAACCGGGACGGGAGATACGAGCAGTACTTC.

The rearrangement uses TRBV4-1 and TRBJ2-5; 8 nucleotides match TRBD2. Germline lookup yields CDR1 MGHRA and CDR2 YSYEKL. V trimming: 1 base; J trimming: 5 bases; junction bases outside the gene matches: 6. The CDR3 is 15 residues long. The CDR3 reads CASSQGLAGLETQYF. CDR3 nucleotides: TGCGCCAGCAGCCAAGGTTTAGCGGGACTGGAGACCCAGTACTTC.

This CDR3 reads CASSLAPRKTQYF. The CDR3 DNA is TGTGCCAGCAGCTTAGCGCCTAGGAAGACCCAGTACTTC. The V call is TRBV7-6, the J call TRBJ2-5; no reliable D call. CDR1 and CDR2 from the germline V gene are SGHVS and FNYEAQ. The CDR3 covers 13 residues. The ends were cut back, 0 bases at V and 6 bases at J, with 8 bases in the middle.

The chain is built from TRBV24-1 and TRBJ2-1, with 8 positions matching TRBD2. V was pared by 3 bases and J by 0 bases, with 3 bases of the junction left unmatched. Looked up from germline, CDR1 is KGHDR and CDR2 is SFDVKD. The CDR3 covers 16 residues. CDR3 residues: CATSDASGSSYNEQFF. The CDR3 nucleotides are TGTGCCACCAGTGATGCGAGCGGGAGCTCCTACAATGAGCAGTTCTTC.

The rearrangement links TRBV28 to TRBJ1-2; 7 bases line up with TRBD1. Germline CDR1 MDHEN, CDR2 SYDVKM. After removal of 2 bases from V and 8 bases from J, the junction contained 5 bases not matched to a gene. This CDR3 is built from 13 residues. This CDR3 is CASSLEQGRGYTF. In nucleotides, the CDR3 is TGTGCCAGCAGTTTAGAACAGGGGAGGGGCTACACCTTC.